The 27 T cell receptor beta chains reported below all come from one sample, sequenced in a study of identical twins. TCRdb ran MiXCR on the 5' RACE reads and lists one entry per CDR3 protein. Here the sample spans about 660,000 distinct CDR3 sequences, approximately 9% being singletons. This sample also appeared in a second study, on yellow fever vaccine responses in identical twins.

The sequenced material came from PBMCs. These receptor sequences come from a woman between 18 and 30 years old in good health.

This clonotype was observed a few times. The chain is built from TRBV3-1 and TRBJ2-7; D may be TRBD1 (5 bases). Deletions cut 1 base from V and 0 bases from J, with 13 bases between. Germline V CDR1 and CDR2: LGHDT, YNNKEL (reference sequence). This CDR3 spans 16 amino acids. The CDR3 nucleotides are TGTGCCAGCAGCCAAGTCAACAGGCTGAGCTCCTACGAGCAGTACTTC. As protein: CASSQVNRLSSYEQYF.

This clonotype was recorded many times. The chain employs TRBV28 and TRBJ1-1, with D maybe TRBD1 (6 bases). Germline-derived CDR1 and CDR2 are MDHEN and SYDVKM. V was shortened by 6 bases and J by 3 bases, with 23 bases between the two germline ends. CDR3 length: 17 residues. The CDR3 sequence is CASSSRGVGARDTEAFF. CDR3 DNA sequence: TGTGCCAGCAGCTCCCGGGGGGTGGGGGCTCGGGACACTGAAGCTTTCTTT.

This clonotype has only a few counts. The chain couples TRBV25-1 to TRBJ1-4; D perhaps matches TRBD1 (5 bases). There are 15 residues in the CDR3. V dropped 3 bases and J dropped 8 bases, with 16 bases sitting between them. CDR1 MGHDK and CDR2 SYGVNS come from the germline V gene. The CDR3 region has the DNA TGTGCCAGCAGTGAGTCCGGGACCCCCTTAGAAAAACTGTTTTTT. Protein: CASSESGTPLEKLFF.

The table lists this clonotype with a few counts. For the CDR3, the DNA is TGTGCCAGCAGTCAACAGGGGGGGGTAACCTACGAGCAGTACTTC. Protein product: CASSQQGGVTYEQYF. The V and J genes are TRBV12-3 or TRBV12-4 and TRBJ2-7, with D perhaps TRBD1 (8 bases). Between the trimmed V and J ends, which lost 5 bases and 2 bases, there was a span of 16 bases. The CDR3 is 15 amino acids.

This chain joins TRBV2 and TRBJ1-3, with D tentatively TRBD1 (6 bases). The CDR3 is 14 residues long. V gave up 8 bases and J gave up 0 bases, with 11 bases separating them. Germline V gives CDR1 SNHLY, CDR2 FYNNEI. The CDR3 nucleotides read TGTGCCAGCCATAGGGACATCTCTGGAAACACCATATATTTT. Translated, it gives CASHRDISGNTIYF.

This clonotype came up a few times. V and J are TRBV29-1 and TRBJ2-3; D is undetermined. V was cut by 8 bases and J by 6 bases, with 18 bases left in between. This CDR3 spans 13 amino acids. Germline V gene sequence: CDR1 SQVTM, CDR2 ANQGSEA. The CDR3, as DNA: TGCAGCCCGGGTTGTTGTCCCCGGGATACGCAGTATTTT. Amino acid sequence: CSPGCCPRDTQYF.

DNA for the CDR3: TGCAGTGCTAGAGATCGAGCAGGGCAGTTTAGCCACGAGCAGTACTTC. It encodes CSARDRAGQFSHEQYF. This chain joins TRBV20-1 and TRBJ2-7; maybe TRBD1 (5 bases). Germline V gene data show CDR1 as DFQATT and CDR2 as SNEGSKA (reference sequence). Trimming pared 0 bases from V and 5 bases from J, leaving 20 bases between. The CDR3 contains 16 residues.

This chain joins TRBV12-3 or TRBV12-4 and TRBJ1-5; 10 bases are a match to TRBD1. The CDR3 loop spans 16 amino acids. Trimming at V came to 7 bases and at J to 2 bases, leaving 8 bases not matched to a gene. CDR3 coding DNA: TGTGCCAGCACTTGGACAGGGGGAAGAGGCAATCAGCCCCAGCATTTT. Residues: CASTWTGGRGNQPQHF.

This clonotype has only a few counts. The chain carries TRBV5-1 and TRBJ1-5; D not resolved. Germline CDR1 reads SGHRS; CDR2 reads YFSETQ. V shed 0 bases and J shed 2 bases, with 9 bases lying between them. This CDR3 is built from 15 residues. CDR3 sequence (DNA): TGCGCCAGCAGCTTGGAGGGCTTAGGCAATCAGCCCCAGCATTTT. Protein: CASSLEGLGNQPQHF.

The V call is TRBV19, the J call TRBJ1-2; TRBD1 is a possible D gene (6 bases). In germline, CDR1 is LNHDA, CDR2 SQIVND (reference sequence). The CDR3 extends over 14 amino acids. The V and J ends lost 1 base and 6 bases respectively, with 12 bases between them. The CDR3 here is CASSIAPGANGYTF. In DNA, the CDR3 is TGTGCCAGTAGTATAGCCCCAGGGGCAAATGGCTACACCTTC.

This clonotype was counted ten times or more. The chain carries TRBV24-1 and TRBJ2-2; D may correspond to TRBD1 or TRBD2 (5 bases each). This CDR3 is 16 amino acids long. The germline V gene has CDR1 KGHDR and CDR2 SFDVKD. V dropped 6 bases and J dropped 0 bases, with 13 bases sitting between them. In DNA, the CDR3 is TGTGCCACCAGTTGGACTGGGGCGGCGAACACCGGGGAGCTGTTTTTT. Protein: CATSWTGAANTGELFF.

The chain carries TRBV2 and TRBJ2-7; D possibly corresponds to TRBD2 (5 bases). This CDR3 spans 14 amino acids. Germline CDR1 and CDR2: SNHLY and FYNNEI. V lost 7 bases, J lost 2 bases, and 15 bases lay in between. The CDR3 loop reads CASKWGVEAYEQYF. In nucleotides, the CDR3 is TGTGCCAGCAAATGGGGAGTAGAAGCCTACGAGCAGTACTTC.

This clonotype has a handful of counts. The rearrangement joins TRBV25-1 to TRBJ2-5, with no clear D. Germline loops: CDR1 MGHDK, CDR2 SYGVNS. V lost 4 bases to trimming and J lost 4 bases, with 7 bases between them. This CDR3 has 12 residues. CDR3: CASSGFPETQYF. The CDR3 DNA follows: TGTGCCAGCAGTGGATTCCCAGAGACCCAGTACTTC.

This chain connects TRBV6-2 or TRBV6-3 to TRBJ2-7; TRBD2 agrees at 8 bases. This CDR3 has 18 residues. Germline CDR1 and CDR2: MNHEY and SVGEGT. J lost 3 bases, V lost 2 bases, and 15 bases had no gene match. The chain's CDR3 is CASSYPTSGGELNYEQYF. CDR3 in DNA: TGTGCCAGCAGTTACCCAACTTCCGGGGGGGAGCTGAACTACGAGCAGTACTTC.

The rearrangement joins TRBV5-4 to TRBJ1-1, with TRBD1 as a possible D gene (6 bases). V was trimmed by 2 bases and J by 5 bases, leaving 16 bases between them. From germline, CDR1 is SGHNT and CDR2 YYREEE (reference sequence). The CDR3 runs to 15 residues. CDR3 amino acids: CASSFQGNFLTEAFF. The CDR3, as DNA: TGTGCCAGCAGCTTCCAGGGGAATTTTTTGACTGAAGCTTTCTTT.

Only a few counts were recorded for this clonotype. V gene TRBV4-3 combines with J gene TRBJ2-3; 7 bases line up with TRBD2. With V trimmed by 0 bases and J by 2 bases, 8 bases remained unmatched. This CDR3 has 17 amino acids. Looked up from germline, CDR1 is LGHNA and CDR2 is YSLEER. CDR3 region: CASSQDLTGGFTDTQYF. CDR3 coding DNA: TGCGCCAGCAGCCAAGATCTAACGGGGGGATTCACAGATACGCAGTATTTT.

This clonotype was found many times. The V call is TRBV12-3 or TRBV12-4, the J call TRBJ2-7; a weak D match, TRBD1 (6 bases). V was trimmed by 2 bases and J by 6 bases, leaving 14 bases between them. The CDR3 is 14 amino acids. CDR3 sequence (DNA): TGTGCCAGCAGTTTAACAGGGTTAATTGGCGAGCAGTACTTC. This encodes CASSLTGLIGEQYF.

In this sample, this clonotype turned up a few times. This sequence joins TRBV10-1 and TRBJ2-1; 8 bases line up with TRBD2. Germline CDR1 WNHNN, CDR2 SYGVQD (reference sequence). The CDR3 has 13 residues. The V segment lost 4 bases and the J segment 7 bases; nucleotides outside the gene matches: 3. The CDR3 bases are TGCGCCAGCAGTGGACTAGCGCGAAATGAGCAGTTCTTC. Translated, it gives CASSGLARNEQFF.

This clonotype was detected only a few times. The CDR3 loop is CASSERSGVPGANVLTF. The CDR3 region has the DNA TGTGCCAGCAGTGAGAGGTCCGGGGTTCCTGGGGCCAACGTCCTGACTTTC. The chain is built from TRBV2 and TRBJ2-6, with a weak D call TRBD2 (5 bases). Germline lookup yields CDR1 SNHLY and CDR2 FYNNEI. Trimming pared 3 bases from V and 2 bases from J, leaving 14 bases between. CDR3 size: 17 residues.

This clonotype has at least ten counts. The chain is built from TRBV5-1 and TRBJ2-3, with D unclear. Per the germline V gene, CDR1 is SGHRS and CDR2 is YFSETQ. V lost 0 bases to trimming and J lost 1 base, with 9 bases between them. The CDR3 is 15 amino acids. Here the CDR3 DNA reads TGCGCCAGCAGCTTGGTTGTACTCGGCACAGATACGCAGTATTTT. Protein sequence: CASSLVVLGTDTQYF.

The V call is TRBV30, the J call TRBJ2-1; D ambiguous. Germline V gene lookup returns CDR1 GTSNPN and CDR2 SVGIG (reference sequence). Trimming removed 4 bases from V and 0 bases from J, with 7 bases in between. CDR3 length: 13 amino acids. Here the CDR3 DNA reads TGTGCCTGGAAGATGAGCTCCTACAATGAGCAGTTCTTC. This sequence encodes CAWKMSSYNEQFF.

This clonotype was counted only a few times. The chain recombines TRBV12-3 or TRBV12-4 with TRBJ2-1, with D possibly matching TRBD2 (6 bases). V lost 5 bases, J lost 11 bases, and 10 bases lay in between. The CDR3 sequence is 11 residues long. The CDR3 nucleotides are TGTGCCAGCAGTCTGCGGGGTCAGCAGTTCTTC. The encoded protein is CASSLRGQQFF.

The chain uses TRBV5-1 and TRBJ2-3; 7 positions match TRBD2. The J segment lost 6 bases and the V segment lost 4 bases, leaving 11 bases of the junction unmatched. In germline, CDR1 is SGHRS, CDR2 YFSETQ. The CDR3 loop spans 15 amino acids. The CDR3 DNA is TGCGCCAGCAGCCTAGCGGCCCGGGCAGCCGATACGCAGTATTTT. It specifies CASSLAARAADTQYF.

The chain couples TRBV18 to TRBJ2-7; tentatively, D is TRBD1 (6 bases). The CDR3 runs to 15 residues. Trimming pared 6 bases from V and 4 bases from J, leaving 19 bases between. Germline CDR1 is KGHSH and CDR2 is LQKENI. The CDR3 loop reads CASSLEKGHAYEQYF. The CDR3 bases are TGTGCCAGCTCTTTGGAAAAGGGACACGCTTACGAGCAGTACTTC. The whole variable domain, remainder taken from reference TRBV18 and TRBJ2-7, is NAGVMQNPRHLVRRRGQEARLRCSPMKGHSHVYWYRQLPEEGLKFMVYLQKENIIDESGMPKERFSAEFPKEGPSILRIQQVVRGDSAAYFCASSLEKGHAYEQYFGPGTRLTVT.

This clonotype showed up just a few times. The chain joins TRBV2 to TRBJ1-1; D may be TRBD1 (5 bases). This CDR3 is built from 14 residues. CDR1 SNHLY and CDR2 FYNNEI come from the germline V gene. V was trimmed by 6 bases and J by 1 base, leaving 12 bases between them. CDR3 in DNA: TGTGCCAGCAGCTGGGACCCGGGGAACACTGAAGCTTTCTTT. It translates to CASSWDPGNTEAFF.

The chain links TRBV9 to TRBJ2-3, with 9 bases that match TRBD2. This CDR3 spans 13 amino acids. From germline, CDR1 is SGDLS and CDR2 YYNGEE. With V trimmed by 3 bases and J by 4 bases, 0 bases remained unmatched. CDR3 DNA sequence: TGTGCCAGCAGCGGGACTAGCGCAGATACGCAGTATTTT. Its protein product is CASSGTSADTQYF.

The rearrangement links TRBV28 to TRBJ2-5; possibly TRBD1 or TRBD2 for D (5 bases each). Germline V gene data show CDR1 as MDHEN and CDR2 as SYDVKM. The CDR3 is 14 residues long. The V and J ends lost 2 bases and 4 bases respectively, with 11 bases between them. The CDR3: CASSLGGQRETQYF. The CDR3 nucleotides are TGTGCCAGCAGTTTAGGGGGTCAGCGAGAGACCCAGTACTTC.